The 31 T cell receptor beta chains given below trace back to one sample, sequenced in a study of graft-versus-host responses after intestinal transplantation. What these receptors recognize is not known. Produced via immunoSEQ multiplex PCR; TCRdb's table is partial and in-frame only. Counted here are around 88,000 clones, around four fifths occurring once; the ten biggest clones make up roughly 15%. The material was unstimulated CD8+ T cells sorted from spleen or lymph node cells, obtained before intestinal transplant. All receptors derive from a human donor who received an intestinal transplant.

The rearrangement uses TRBV7-9 and TRBJ2-7; tentative D call: TRBD2 (5 bases). The germline V gene encodes CDR1 SEHNR and CDR2 FQNEAQ (reference sequence). The germline V and J ends were trimmed by 3 bases and 7 bases, with 10 bases remaining between them. The CDR3 covers 12 residues. For the CDR3, the DNA is TGTGCCAGCAGCTTTGCAGAGGGTGAGCAGTACTTC. This sequence encodes CASSFAEGEQYF.

V is TRBV5-4 and J is TRBJ2-3; TRBD2 agrees at 11 bases. V shed 4 bases, J shed 4 bases, and the junction held 17 bases outside the gene matches. The CDR3 totals 19 residues. Germline CDR1 SGHNT, CDR2 YYREEE (reference sequence). The CDR3 loop is CASSTDNGTSGKGADTQYF. The CDR3 region has the DNA TGTGCCAGCAGCACCGACAACGGGACTAGCGGTAAAGGGGCAGATACGCAGTATTTT.

On this clone itself: Other DNA variants within this sample encode the same CDR3. The J gene is TRBJ1-2, the V gene TRBV10-3; no clear D. V was clipped by 3 bases and J by 1 base, with 12 bases between them. The germline gives CDR1 ENHRY, CDR2 SYGVKD. CDR3 size: 15 residues. The CDR3 sequence: CAISEVSAINYGYTF. As DNA, the CDR3 is TGTGCCATCAGTGAAGTGTCCGCAATTAACTATGGCTACACCTTC.

This chain joins TRBV27 and TRBJ2-2; 8 nucleotides match TRBD1. The junction had 9 bases not matched to a gene; V was cut back by 6 bases and J by 3 bases. Per germline, CDR1 MNHEY and CDR2 SMNVEV (reference sequence). The CDR3 consists of 16 residues. CDR3 sequence reads: CASSPLDRGYTGELFF. DNA for the CDR3: TGTGCCAGCAGCCCTCTCGACAGGGGATACACCGGGGAGCTGTTTTTT.

The V gene is TRBV7-6, the J gene TRBJ2-3, with D perhaps matching TRBD2 (6 bases). This CDR3 comprises 12 residues. Germline V gene lookup returns CDR1 SGHVS and CDR2 FNYEAQ. The V end lost 2 bases, the J end lost 12 bases, and 12 bases lay between the germline ends. CDR3 sequence reads: CASSLFGEVQYF. Written as DNA, the CDR3 is TGTGCCAGCAGCTTATTCGGGGAGGTCCAGTATTTT.

The chain employs TRBV4-2 and TRBJ2-3; 7 bases agree with TRBD1. Germline-derived CDR1 and CDR2 are LGHNA and YNFKEQ. V was clipped by 4 bases and J by 6 bases; unmatched bases: 16. The CDR3 has 17 residues. CDR3 bases: TGTGCCAGCAGCCTACGAGGGCGAGGGGGCGATTGGGATACGCAGTATTTT. Translation: CASSLRGRGGDWDTQYF.

The V and J genes are TRBV27 and TRBJ1-3; D is ambiguous. Looked up from germline, CDR1 is MNHEY and CDR2 is SMNVEV (reference sequence). The CDR3 has 14 residues. Trimming removed 5 bases from V and 0 bases from J, with 8 bases in between. The CDR3 region is CASSAMSSGNTIYF. The CDR3 nucleotides read TGTGCCAGCAGTGCCATGAGCTCTGGAAACACCATATATTTT.

V gene TRBV7-8 combines with J gene TRBJ2-7; 7 bases are shared with TRBD2. This CDR3 spans 14 amino acids. Trimming cost V 5 bases and J 3 bases; bases outside gene matches: 7. CDR1 is SGHVS and CDR2 is FQNEAQ in the germline V gene. In DNA form, the CDR3 reads TGTGCCAGCAGCCCCGGGCGGGAGCTCTACGAGCAGTACTTC. Amino acids: CASSPGRELYEQYF.

The V and J genes are TRBV4-1 and TRBJ2-5; D perhaps matches TRBD1 (6 bases). Between the trimmed V and J ends, which lost 1 base and 1 base, there was a span of 10 bases. The CDR3 loop spans 15 amino acids. CDR1 is MGHRA, CDR2 YSYEKL, per germline. CDR3 sequence (DNA): TGCGCCAGCAGCCAAGGTCTAGGGGGCCAAGAGACCCAGTACTTC. Amino acids: CASSQGLGGQETQYF.

This rearrangement joins TRBV5-6 to TRBJ2-7; 10 nucleotides match TRBD1. Looked up from germline, CDR1 is SGHDT and CDR2 is YYEEEE. Trimming at V came to 1 base and at J to 3 bases, leaving 7 bases not matched to a gene. This CDR3 comprises 16 residues. The CDR3 DNA reads as TGTGCCAGCAGCTTGCTAGTAGGACAGGGGGGCTACGAGCAGTACTTC. Encoded protein: CASSLLVGQGGYEQYF.

This sequence joins TRBV11-2 and TRBJ2-7; D gene unclear. This CDR3 has 17 amino acids. Germline assignment: CDR1 SGHAT and CDR2 FQNNGV. Trimming pared 3 bases from V and 3 bases from J, leaving 21 bases between. This chain's CDR3 is CASSFASSPASRYEQYF. In DNA, the CDR3 is TGTGCCAGCAGCTTCGCCTCAAGTCCAGCCTCTCGCTACGAGCAGTACTTC.

V gene TRBV11-2 combines with J gene TRBJ1-6; D remains unclear. V was trimmed by 5 bases and J by 7 bases, leaving 9 bases between them. This CDR3 has 13 residues. Per germline, CDR1 SGHAT and CDR2 FQNNGV. For the CDR3, the DNA is TGTGCCAGCAGCGAGAGGGTCAATTCACCCCTCCACTTT. It yields the protein CASSERVNSPLHF.

The chain has TRBV21-1 and TRBJ2-7; the D segment call TRBD2 is taken from the table without a DNA check. TRBV21-1 is a documented pseudogene. The CDR3 sequence is 13 residues long. CDR3 nucleotides: TGTGCCAGCAGCAAAGGTCTACCGGACGAGCAGTACTTC. Residues: CASSKGLPDEQYF.

The CDR3 region is CASSEQGSNEKLFF. The CDR3 DNA follows: TGTGCCAGCAGCGAACAGGGATCTAATGAAAAACTGTTTTTT. The V call is TRBV13, the J call TRBJ1-4, with D possibly matching TRBD1 (6 bases). V lost 5 bases and J lost 3, with 10 bases in between. Looked up from germline, CDR1 is PRHDT and CDR2 is FYEKMQ (reference sequence). The CDR3 has 14 amino acids. The whole variable domain, filled in from reference TRBV13 and TRBJ1-4, reads AAGVIQSPRHLIKEKRETATLKCYPIPRHDTVYWYQQGPGQDPQFLISFYEKMQSDKGSIPDRFSAQQFSDYHSELNMSSLELGDSALYFCASSEQGSNEKLFFGSGTQLSVL.

This clone was counted between two and nine times. CDR3 DNA sequence: TGTGCCAGCAGTTCCCTCTTACAGGGGCGCTATGAGGGAGCTTTCTTT. Translating gives CASSSLLQGRYEGAFF. The V call is TRBV27, the J call TRBJ1-1, with 7 bases that match TRBD1. The CDR3 is 16 residues long. J gave up 10 bases and V 4 bases, and 18 bases lay outside the gene matches. Germline V gene lookup returns CDR1 MNHEY and CDR2 SMNVEV (reference sequence).

The chain uses TRBV6-5 and TRBJ2-2, with D perhaps TRBD1 (5 bases). V shed 0 bases and J shed 7 bases, with 12 bases lying between them. CDR1 and CDR2 (germline): MNHEY, SVGAGI. This CDR3 has 15 amino acids. DNA for the CDR3: TGTGCCAGCAGTTACTCCATCAGGGCTGACGGGGAGCTGTTTTTT. It encodes CASSYSIRADGELFF.

The chain has TRBV27 and TRBJ1-1, with D possibly TRBD1 on 6 matching bases. There are 13 residues in the CDR3. The germline CDR1 and CDR2 sequences are MNHEY and SMNVEV (reference sequence). The germline V and J ends were trimmed by 3 bases and 5 bases, with 10 bases remaining between them. CDR3 in amino acids: CASSLDSGTEAFF. Here the CDR3 DNA reads TGTGCCAGCAGTTTGGACAGCGGGACTGAAGCTTTCTTT.

The chain employs TRBV27 and TRBJ2-3; possible D gene TRBD1, 5 bases. This CDR3 region has 13 residues. V was trimmed by 6 bases and J by 0 bases, leaving 7 bases between them. Looked up from germline, CDR1 is MNHEY and CDR2 is SMNVEV (reference sequence). The chain's CDR3 is CASRGLSTDTQYF. CDR3 DNA sequence: TGTGCCAGCAGGGGGCTGAGCACAGATACGCAGTATTTT.

This clone was counted only a few times. The chain recombines TRBV27 with TRBJ2-1; D is possibly TRBD2 (7 bases). Trimming pared 2 bases from V and 9 bases from J, leaving 11 bases between. The germline CDR1 and CDR2 sequences are MNHEY and SMNVEV (reference sequence). The CDR3 has 13 residues. The CDR3 coding sequence is TGTGCCAGCAGTTTAGGGGGGGCCGGTGAGCAGTTCTTC. It specifies CASSLGGAGEQFF.

The V gene is TRBV19, the J gene TRBJ2-1; D is uncertain. The ends were cut back, 2 bases at V and 2 bases at J, with 7 bases in the middle. This CDR3 region has 14 residues. Germline CDR1 and CDR2: LNHDA and SQIVND (reference sequence). This CDR3 is CASSISTAYNEQFF. DNA of the CDR3: TGTGCCAGTAGTATATCAACAGCCTACAATGAGCAGTTCTTC.

The chain combines TRBV19 with TRBJ2-1; 9 bases are shared with TRBD2. Germline V gene sequence: CDR1 LNHDA, CDR2 SQIVND (reference sequence). The CDR3 has 17 residues. With V trimmed by 3 bases and J by 9 bases, 15 bases remained unmatched. CDR3 DNA: TGTGCCAGTAGTATTTCGACGCGGGAGGGCCTATATGGTGAGCAGTTCTTC. This translates into CASSISTREGLYGEQFF.

The J gene is TRBJ2-7, the V gene TRBV6-5; perhaps TRBD1 as D (6 bases). Per germline, CDR1 MNHEY and CDR2 SVGAGI. V lost 6 bases to trimming and J lost 6 bases, with 15 bases between them. The CDR3 is made up of 13 amino acids. The CDR3 region has the DNA TGTGCCAGCAGCCCTACAGGGACCGGCGAGCAGTACTTC. It yields the protein CASSPTGTGEQYF.

This clone came up once. CDR3 DNA sequence: TGTGCCATCAGGGAGGACAGGGGGATATATTATGGCTACACCTTC. It specifies CAIREDRGIYYGYTF. The chain carries TRBV10-3 and TRBJ1-2, with TRBD1 matching over 10 bases. The CDR3 extends over 15 amino acids. The J segment lost 5 bases and the V segment lost 6 bases, leaving 9 bases of the junction unmatched. CDR1 is ENHRY, CDR2 SYGVKD, per germline.

V is TRBV9 and J is TRBJ1-3; no clear D. The CDR3 is 16 residues long. Per the germline V gene, CDR1 is SGDLS and CDR2 is YYNGEE. Trimming shortened V by 0 bases and J by 0 bases, and 10 bases separated the two germline ends. The CDR3 region is CASSVEGFSSGNTIYF. CDR3 DNA: TGTGCCAGCAGCGTAGAGGGTTTCTCCTCTGGAAACACCATATATTTT.

The genes are TRBV6-5 and TRBJ1-1; the D is unclear. Trimming stripped 7 bases from V and 11 bases from J, with 20 bases between. CDR3 length: 13 residues. Germline V gene sequence: CDR1 MNHEY, CDR2 SVGAGI. This CDR3 is CASTSGWGAWAFF. As DNA, the CDR3 is TGTGCCAGCACCTCGGGATGGGGAGCCTGGGCTTTCTTT.

The chain joins TRBV5-1 to TRBJ1-6, with D possibly TRBD1 on 6 matching bases. This CDR3 is built from 18 residues. Germline V gives CDR1 SGHRS, CDR2 YFSETQ. The V gene lost 4 bases and the J gene lost 5 bases, with 22 bases spanning the gap. Here the CDR3 DNA reads TGCGCCAGCAGCCCCGTTAAGACAGGACCCCCCAATAATTCACCCCTCCACTTT. This translates into CASSPVKTGPPNNSPLHF.

This clone was detected only once. The chain combines TRBV6-6 with TRBJ1-3, with D perhaps matching TRBD1 (5 bases). The CDR3 contains 15 residues. Per the germline V gene, CDR1 is MNHNY and CDR2 is SVGAGI (reference sequence). Trimming left V 7 bases short and J 0 bases short, with 13 bases between. The CDR3 is CASTPTAISGNTIYF. The DNA of the CDR3 is TGTGCCAGCACCCCGACAGCGATCTCTGGAAACACCATATATTTT.

A few counts support this clone. This chain uses TRBV16 with TRBJ2-7; D assignment may be TRBD1 or TRBD2 (5 bases each). Trimming removed 2 bases from V and 6 bases from J, with 11 bases in between. In germline, CDR1 is KGHSY, CDR2 FQNENV. The CDR3 runs to 13 residues. This CDR3 is CASSQGGFAEQYF. As DNA, the CDR3 is TGTGCCAGCAGCCAAGGGGGTTTTGCCGAGCAGTACTTC.

This clone was detected only once. The rearrangement links TRBV9 to TRBJ2-3, with 7 bases identical to TRBD1. Trimming at V came to 0 bases and at J to 1 base, leaving 8 bases not matched to a gene. Germline V gives CDR1 SGDLS, CDR2 YYNGEE. This CDR3 is built from 17 residues. This chain's CDR3 is CASSVEGTGVGTDTQYF. CDR3 coding DNA: TGTGCCAGCAGCGTAGAAGGTACAGGGGTGGGCACAGATACGCAGTATTTT.

The chain combines TRBV27 with TRBJ1-1; no clear D. V was clipped by 7 bases and J by 1 base, with 13 bases between them. In germline, CDR1 is MNHEY, CDR2 SMNVEV (reference sequence). The CDR3 covers 14 residues. The CDR3 coding sequence is TGTGCCAGCACAGAATTCGGAGGGAACACTGAAGCTTTCTTT. Translation: CASTEFGGNTEAFF.

The V gene is TRBV15, the J gene TRBJ2-1, with TRBD2 as a possible D gene (5 bases). The CDR3 sequence is 17 residues long. Germline V gene data show CDR1 as LNHNV and CDR2 as YYDKDF (reference sequence). V was pared by 0 bases and J by 2 bases, with 14 bases between. Here the CDR3 DNA reads TGTGCCACCAGCAGAGATCGAGTGCCGACTACCTACAATGAGCAGTTCTTC. It translates to CATSRDRVPTTYNEQFF. Complete variable domain (other parts from reference TRBV15 and TRBJ2-1): DAMVIQNPRYQVTQFGKPVTLSCSQTLNHNVMYWYQQKSSQAPKLLFHYYDKDFNNEADTPDNFQSRRPNTSFCFLDIRSPGLGDTAMYLCATSRDRVPTTYNEQFFGPGTRLTVL.